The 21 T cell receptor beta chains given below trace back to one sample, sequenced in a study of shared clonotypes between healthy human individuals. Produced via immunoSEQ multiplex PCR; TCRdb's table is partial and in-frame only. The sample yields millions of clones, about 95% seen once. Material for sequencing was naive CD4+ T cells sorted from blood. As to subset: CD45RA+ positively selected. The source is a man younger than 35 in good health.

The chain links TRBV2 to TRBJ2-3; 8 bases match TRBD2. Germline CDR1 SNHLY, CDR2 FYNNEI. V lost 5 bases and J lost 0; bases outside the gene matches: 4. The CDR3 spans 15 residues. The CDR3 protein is CASSFSGVSTDTQYF. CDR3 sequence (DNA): TGTGCCAGCAGTTTTAGCGGGGTTAGCACAGATACGCAGTATTTT.

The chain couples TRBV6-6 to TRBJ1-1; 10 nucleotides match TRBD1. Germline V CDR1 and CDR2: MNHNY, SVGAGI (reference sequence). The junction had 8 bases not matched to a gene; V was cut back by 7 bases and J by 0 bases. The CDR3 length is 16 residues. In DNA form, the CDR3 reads TGTGCCAGCACCTACGGGACAGGGGCCATGAACACTGAAGCTTTCTTT. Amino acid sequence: CASTYGTGAMNTEAFF.

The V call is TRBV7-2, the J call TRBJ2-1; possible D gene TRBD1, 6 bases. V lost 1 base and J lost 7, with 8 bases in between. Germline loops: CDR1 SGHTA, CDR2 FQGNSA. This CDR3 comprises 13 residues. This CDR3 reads CASSLDRVNEQFF. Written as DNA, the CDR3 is TGTGCCAGCAGCTTAGACAGGGTAAATGAGCAGTTCTTC.

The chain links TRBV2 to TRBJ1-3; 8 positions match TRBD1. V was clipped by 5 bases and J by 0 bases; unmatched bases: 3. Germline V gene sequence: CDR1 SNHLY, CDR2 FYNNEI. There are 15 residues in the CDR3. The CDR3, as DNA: TGTGCCAGCAGTTCCGACAGGGGCTCTGGAAACACCATATATTTT. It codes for CASSSDRGSGNTIYF.

The CDR3 is CASSDRGGMNTEAFF. In DNA, the CDR3 is TGTGCCAGCAGTGATAGGGGGGGCATGAACACTGAAGCTTTCTTT. The chain has TRBV6-1 and TRBJ1-1; D might be TRBD1 (6 bases). The ends were cut back, 3 bases at V and 0 bases at J, with 11 bases in the middle. The CDR3 is made up of 15 amino acids. CDR1 is MNHNS and CDR2 is SASEGT in the germline V gene.

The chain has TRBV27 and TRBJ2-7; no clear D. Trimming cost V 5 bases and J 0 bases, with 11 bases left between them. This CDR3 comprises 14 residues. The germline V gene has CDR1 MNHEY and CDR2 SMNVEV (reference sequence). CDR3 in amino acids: CASSPYSLSYEQYF. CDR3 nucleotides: TGTGCCAGCAGTCCGTATAGCCTCTCCTACGAGCAGTACTTC.

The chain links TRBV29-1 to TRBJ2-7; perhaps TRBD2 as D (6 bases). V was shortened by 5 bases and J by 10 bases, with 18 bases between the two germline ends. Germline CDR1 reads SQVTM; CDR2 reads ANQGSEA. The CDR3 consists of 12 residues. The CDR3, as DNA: TGCAGCGTTCAGGCCGGGACTCTCGATCAGTACTTC. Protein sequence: CSVQAGTLDQYF.

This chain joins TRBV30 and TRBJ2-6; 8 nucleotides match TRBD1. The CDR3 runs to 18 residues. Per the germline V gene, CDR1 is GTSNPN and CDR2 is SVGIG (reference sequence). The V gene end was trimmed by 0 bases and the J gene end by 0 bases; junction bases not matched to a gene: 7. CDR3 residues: CAWSVRPGGYSGANVLTF. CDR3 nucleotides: TGTGCCTGGAGTGTAAGGCCAGGGGGCTACTCTGGGGCCAACGTCCTGACTTTC. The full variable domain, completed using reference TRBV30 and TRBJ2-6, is SQTIHQWPATLVQPVGSPLSLECTVEGTSNPNLYWYRQAAGRGLQLLFYSVGIGQISSEVPQNLSASRPQDRQFILSSKKLLLSDSGFYLCAWSVRPGGYSGANVLTFGAGSRLTVL.

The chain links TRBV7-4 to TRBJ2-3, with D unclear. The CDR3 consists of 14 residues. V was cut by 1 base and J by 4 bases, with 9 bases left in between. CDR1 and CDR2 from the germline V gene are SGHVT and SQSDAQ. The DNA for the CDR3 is TGTGCCAGCAGCTTAGGAGGAAGCCCAGATACGCAGTATTTT. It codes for CASSLGGSPDTQYF.

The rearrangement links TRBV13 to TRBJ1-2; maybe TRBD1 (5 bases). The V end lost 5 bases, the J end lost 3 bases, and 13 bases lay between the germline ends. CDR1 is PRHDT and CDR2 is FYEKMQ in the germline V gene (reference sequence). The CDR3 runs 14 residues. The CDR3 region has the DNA TGTGCCAGCAGCCGTGGGGGAGGGGACTATGGCTACACCTTC. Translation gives CASSRGGGDYGYTF.

CDR3 sequence (DNA): TGTGCCAGCAGCGTTACTAGCGGGTACTACAATGAGCAGTTCTTC. It yields the protein CASSVTSGYYNEQFF. V is TRBV9 and J is TRBJ2-1; the match to TRBD2 covers 9 bases. Germline trimming cut 2 bases from V and 3 bases from J; bases unmatched to any gene: 3. Germline V gives CDR1 SGDLS, CDR2 YYNGEE. This CDR3 spans 15 amino acids. Filled out from reference TRBV9 and TRBJ2-1, the complete variable domain reads DSGVTQTPKHLITATGQRVTLRCSPRSGDLSVYWYQQSLDQGLQFLIQYYNGEERAKGNILERFSAQQFPDLHSELNLSSLELGDSALYFCASSVTSGYYNEQFFGPGTRLTVL.

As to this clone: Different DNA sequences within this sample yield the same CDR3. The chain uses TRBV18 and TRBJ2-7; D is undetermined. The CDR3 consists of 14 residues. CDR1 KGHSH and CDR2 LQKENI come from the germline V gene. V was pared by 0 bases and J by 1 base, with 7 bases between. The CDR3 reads CASSPPGVSYEQYF. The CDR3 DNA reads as TGTGCCAGCTCACCACCTGGGGTATCCTACGAGCAGTACTTC.

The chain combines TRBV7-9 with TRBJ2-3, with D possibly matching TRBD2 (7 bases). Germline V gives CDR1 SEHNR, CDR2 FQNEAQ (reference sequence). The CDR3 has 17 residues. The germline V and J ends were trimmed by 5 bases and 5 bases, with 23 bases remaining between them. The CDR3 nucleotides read TGTGCCAGCAGCCTCCTAGGAGGGGGGGCGCTTCGAGATACGCAGTATTTT. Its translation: CASSLLGGGALRDTQYF.

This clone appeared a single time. The CDR3 bases are TGTGCCACCATGGGGGGGCCGAATCAGCCCCAGCATTTT. Amino acids: CATMGGPNQPQHF. The chain couples TRBV19 to TRBJ1-5; possibly TRBD1 for D (6 bases). The ends were cut back, 10 bases at V and 4 bases at J, with 14 bases in the middle. The CDR3 contains 13 residues. Per germline, CDR1 LNHDA and CDR2 SQIVND (reference sequence).

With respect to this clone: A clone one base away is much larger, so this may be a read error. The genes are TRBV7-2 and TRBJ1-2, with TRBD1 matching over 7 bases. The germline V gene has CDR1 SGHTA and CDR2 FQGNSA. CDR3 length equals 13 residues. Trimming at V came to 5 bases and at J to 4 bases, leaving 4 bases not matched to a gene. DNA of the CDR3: TGTGCCAGCAGCCCGACAGGGTCCTATGGCTACACCTTC. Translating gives CASSPTGSYGYTF.

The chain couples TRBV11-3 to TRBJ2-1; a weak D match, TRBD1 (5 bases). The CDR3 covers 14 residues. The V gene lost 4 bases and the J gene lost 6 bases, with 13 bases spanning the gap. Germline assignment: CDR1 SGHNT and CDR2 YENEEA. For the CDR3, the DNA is TGTGCCAGCAGCTCTAGGGGTTTTAGCAATGAGCAGTTCTTC. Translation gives CASSSRGFSNEQFF.

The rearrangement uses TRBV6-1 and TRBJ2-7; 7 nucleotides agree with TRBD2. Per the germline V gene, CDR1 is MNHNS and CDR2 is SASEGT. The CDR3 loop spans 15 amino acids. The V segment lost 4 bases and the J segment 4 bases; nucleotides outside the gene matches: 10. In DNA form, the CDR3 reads TGTGCCAGCAGTGGAGAGGCGGGAGTGGGGTACGAGCAGTACTTC. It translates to CASSGEAGVGYEQYF.

The CDR3 here is CASSPGQGAGGQETQYF. The CDR3 DNA follows: TGCGCCAGCAGCCCTGGTCAGGGGGCGGGGGGCCAAGAGACCCAGTACTTC. J is TRBJ2-5 and V is TRBV5-1; D tentatively fits TRBD1 or TRBD2 (8 bases each). Trimming took off 4 bases at V and 1 base at J, with 20 bases between the two ends. Germline V gene data show CDR1 as SGHRS and CDR2 as YFSETQ. The CDR3 loop spans 17 amino acids.

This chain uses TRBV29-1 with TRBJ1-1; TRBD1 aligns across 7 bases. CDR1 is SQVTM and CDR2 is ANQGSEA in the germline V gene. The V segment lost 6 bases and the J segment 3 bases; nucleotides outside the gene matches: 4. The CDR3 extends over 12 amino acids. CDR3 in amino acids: CSVLTGDTEAFF. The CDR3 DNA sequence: TGCAGCGTCCTTACAGGGGACACTGAAGCTTTCTTT.

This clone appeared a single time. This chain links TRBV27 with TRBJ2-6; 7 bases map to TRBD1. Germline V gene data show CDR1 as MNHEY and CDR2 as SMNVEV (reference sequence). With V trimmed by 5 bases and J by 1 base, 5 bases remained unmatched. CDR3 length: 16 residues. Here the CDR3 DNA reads TGTGCCAGCAGTCGACAGGGTACTTCTGGGGCCAACGTCCTGACTTTC. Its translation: CASSRQGTSGANVLTF.

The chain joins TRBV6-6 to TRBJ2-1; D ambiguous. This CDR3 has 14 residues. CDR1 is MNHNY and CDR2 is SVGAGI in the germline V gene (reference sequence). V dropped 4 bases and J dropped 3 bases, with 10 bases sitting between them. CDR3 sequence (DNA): TGTGCCAGCAGTTCCATGTCCGTCTACAATGAGCAGTTCTTC. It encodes CASSSMSVYNEQFF.